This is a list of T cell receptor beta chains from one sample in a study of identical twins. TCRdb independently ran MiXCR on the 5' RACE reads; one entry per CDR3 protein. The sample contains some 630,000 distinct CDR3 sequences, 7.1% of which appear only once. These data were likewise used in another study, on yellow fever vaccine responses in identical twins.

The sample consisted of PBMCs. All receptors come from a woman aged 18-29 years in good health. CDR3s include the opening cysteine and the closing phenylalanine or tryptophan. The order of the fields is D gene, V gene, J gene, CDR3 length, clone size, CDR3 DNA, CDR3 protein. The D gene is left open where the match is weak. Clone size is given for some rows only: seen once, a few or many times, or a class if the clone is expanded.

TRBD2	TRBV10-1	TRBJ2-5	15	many	TGCGCCAGCAGTGATGCTAGCGGGGGGAAAGAGACCCAGTACTTC	CASSDASGGKETQYF
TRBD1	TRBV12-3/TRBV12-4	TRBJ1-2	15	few	TGTGCCAGCAGTCATTCCGCCGGGACAGCTTATGGCTACACCTTC	CASSHSAGTAYGYTF
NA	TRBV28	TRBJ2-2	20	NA	TGTGCCAGCAAACTCTCGGACAGGCTAGCTGCGGGGGAGAACACCGGGGAGCTGTTTTTT	CASKLSDRLAAGENTGELFF
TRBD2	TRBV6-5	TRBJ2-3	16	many	TGTGCCAGCAGTTACTCGACTGCGGGGGGGACAGATACGCAGTATTTT	CASSYSTAGGTDTQYF
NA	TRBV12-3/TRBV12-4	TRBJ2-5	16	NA	TGTGCCAGCAGTCCCCGTGGTCGGAGTATCCAAGAGACCCAGTACTTC	CASSPRGRSIQETQYF
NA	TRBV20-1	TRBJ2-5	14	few	TGCAGTGTCGTACACCGAGCCTTCCAAGAGACCCAGTACTTC	CSVVHRAFQETQYF
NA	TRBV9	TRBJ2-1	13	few	TGTGCCAGCAGCGTTGAGACCCCGGGGGAGCAGTTCTTC	CASSVETPGEQFF
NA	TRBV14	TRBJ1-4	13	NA	TGTGCCAGCAGCCGCCGGACAGTTGAAAAACTGTTTTTT	CASSRRTVEKLFF
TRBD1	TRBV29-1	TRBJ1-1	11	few	TGCAGCGTTAGACAGGGGCCTGAAGCTTTCTTT	CSVRQGPEAFF
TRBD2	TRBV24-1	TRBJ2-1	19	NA	TGTGCCACCAGTGGCTACGGGACTAGCGGGACTAGCTCCTACAATGAGCAGTTCTTC	CATSGYGTSGTSSYNEQFF
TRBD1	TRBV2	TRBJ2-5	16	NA	TGTGCCAGCAGTGACAGGGGGCGGTTCAACCAAGAGACCCAGTACTTC	CASSDRGRFNQETQYF
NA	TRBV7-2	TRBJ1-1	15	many	TGTGCCAGCAGCCTGGCTGGCCAATTGAACACTGAAGCTTTCTTT	CASSLAGQLNTEAFF
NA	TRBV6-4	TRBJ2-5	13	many	TGTGCCAGCAGTGCAGGGCCGAGGGAGACCCAGTACTTC	CASSAGPRETQYF
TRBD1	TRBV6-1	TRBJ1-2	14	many	TGTGCCAGCAGTCCCGACAGGGGAAACTATGGCTACACCTTC	CASSPDRGNYGYTF
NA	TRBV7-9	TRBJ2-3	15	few	TGTGCCAGCAGCTTCGAGGAAAGGGGCACAGATACGCAGTATTTT	CASSFEERGTDTQYF
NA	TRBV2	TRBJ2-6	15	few	TGTGCCAGCAGGCCCCAGGTGGGGGGGGCCAACGTCCTGACTTTC	CASRPQVGGANVLTF